The 2 T cell receptor beta chains reported below all come from one sample, sequenced in a study of control samples from healthy donors and cancer patients (TCRdb year 2020). Library construction relied on the immunoSEQ multiplex PCR assay. The immuneACCESS repertoire file appears here via TCRdb, limited to in-frame rearrangements. These files lack a portion of the clones; in checked studies, under half of the deficit traces to unresolved V genes, and the cause of the others is not known. The sample table shows over 75,000 clones, and around 82% are seen once. The ten largest account for 1.5% to 2.5% of the sample. The sequenced sample was blood. The source is a man aged 60 to 75 in good health.

This chain uses TRBV11-2 with TRBJ2-5; TRBD2 agrees at 8 bases. Germline V lookup: CDR1 SGHAT, CDR2 FQNNGV. The trim removed 4 bases at V and 4 bases at J, leaving 17 bases unmatched. The CDR3 totals 18 residues. The DNA for the CDR3 is TGTGCCAGCAGCTCTTCTGCGGTTGTAGCGGGGATAAGAGAGACCCAGTACTTC. It translates to CASSSSAVVAGIRETQYF. Full variable domain (rest looked up from reference TRBV11-2 and TRBJ2-5): EAGVAQSPRYKIIEKRQSVAFWCNPISGHATLYWYQQILGQGPKLLIQFQNNGVVDDSQLPKDRFSAERLKGVDSTLKIQPAKLEDSAVYLCASSSSAVVAGIRETQYFGPGTRLLVL.

This clone was found once. J is TRBJ2-3 and V is TRBV10-3, with D possibly TRBD2 on 5 matching bases. Germline lookup yields CDR1 ENHRY and CDR2 SYGVKD. The CDR3 runs 14 residues. Trimming removed 4 bases at V and 3 bases at J, with 11 bases between. The chain's CDR3 is CAISAVSETDTQYF. The CDR3 DNA sequence: TGTGCCATCAGTGCGGTTAGCGAGACAGATACGCAGTATTTT.